This TCR beta chain emerged from a study of shared clonotypes between healthy human individuals. Generated by immunoSEQ multiplex PCR, the TCRdb table keeps only in-frame clones and is missing some. The sample includes millions of clones, about 95% of them seen just once. The V gene's germline CDR1 is PRHDT and CDR2 FYEKMQ (reference sequence). Trimming pared 0 bases from V and 8 bases from J, leaving 16 bases between. The CDR3 consists of 15 residues. Terminally differentiated effector memory CD45RA+ cells were left out of the naive CD8 fraction, which was CD45RO-negative and positively selected for CCR7.

The clonotype was recovered from a young man in good health. The V call is TRBV13, the J call TRBJ1-2; D unresolved. Sequences were obtained from naive CD8+ T cells sorted from blood. CDR3 in amino acids: CASSLGLNHAGGYTF. In nucleotides, the CDR3 is TGTGCCAGCAGCTTAGGCCTCAACCATGCGGGAGGCTACACCTTC.